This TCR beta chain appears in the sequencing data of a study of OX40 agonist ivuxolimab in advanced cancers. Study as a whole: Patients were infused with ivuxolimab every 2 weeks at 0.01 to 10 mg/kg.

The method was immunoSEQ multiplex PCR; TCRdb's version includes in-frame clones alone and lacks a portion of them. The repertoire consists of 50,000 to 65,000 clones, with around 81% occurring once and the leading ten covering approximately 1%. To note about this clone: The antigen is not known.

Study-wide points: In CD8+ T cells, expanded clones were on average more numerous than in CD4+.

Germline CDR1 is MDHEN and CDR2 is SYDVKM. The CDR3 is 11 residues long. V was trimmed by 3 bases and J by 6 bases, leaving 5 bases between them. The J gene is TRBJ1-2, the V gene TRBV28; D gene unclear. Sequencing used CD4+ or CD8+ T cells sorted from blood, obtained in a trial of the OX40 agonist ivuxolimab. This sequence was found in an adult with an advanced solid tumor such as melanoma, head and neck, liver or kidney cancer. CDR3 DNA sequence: TGTGCCAGCAGTTTGGAAGATGGCTACACCTTC. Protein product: CASSLEDGYTF.